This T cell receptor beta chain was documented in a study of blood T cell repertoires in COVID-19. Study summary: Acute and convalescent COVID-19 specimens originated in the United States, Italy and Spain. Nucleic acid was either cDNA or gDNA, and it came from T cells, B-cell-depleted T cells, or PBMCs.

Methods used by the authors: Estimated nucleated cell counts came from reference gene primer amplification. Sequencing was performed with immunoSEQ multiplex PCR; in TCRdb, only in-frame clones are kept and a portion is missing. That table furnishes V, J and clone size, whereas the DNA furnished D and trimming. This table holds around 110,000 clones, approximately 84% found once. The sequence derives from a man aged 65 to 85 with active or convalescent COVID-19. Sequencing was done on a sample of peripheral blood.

The DNA of the CDR3 is TGTGCCAGCAGTTCGGACAGGGTGTTTGGTTCACCCCTCCACTTT. It is translated as CASSSDRVFGSPLHF. The V gene is TRBV28, the J gene TRBJ1-6, with 8 bases fitting TRBD1. The germline V gene has CDR1 MDHEN and CDR2 SYDVKM. The V gene end was trimmed by 4 bases and the J gene end by 9 bases; junction bases not matched to a gene: 8. The CDR3 length is 15 residues.